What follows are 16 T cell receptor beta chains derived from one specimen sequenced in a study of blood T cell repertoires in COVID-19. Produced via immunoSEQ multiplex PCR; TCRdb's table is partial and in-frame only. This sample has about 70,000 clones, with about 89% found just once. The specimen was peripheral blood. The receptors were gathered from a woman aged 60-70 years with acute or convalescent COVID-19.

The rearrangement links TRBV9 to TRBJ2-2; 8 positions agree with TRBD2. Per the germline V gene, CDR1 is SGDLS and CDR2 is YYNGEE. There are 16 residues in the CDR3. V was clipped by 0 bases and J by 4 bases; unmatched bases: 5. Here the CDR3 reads CASSVGSSGGTGELFF. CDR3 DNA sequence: TGTGCCAGCAGCGTAGGGTCCAGCGGGGGCACCGGGGAGCTGTTTTTT.

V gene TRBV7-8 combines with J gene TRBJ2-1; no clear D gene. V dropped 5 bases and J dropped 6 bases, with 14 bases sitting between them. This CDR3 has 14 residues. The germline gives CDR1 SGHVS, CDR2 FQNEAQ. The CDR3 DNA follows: TGTGCCAGCAGCATGATGGCCGCTGTCAATGAGCAGTTCTTC. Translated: CASSMMAAVNEQFF.

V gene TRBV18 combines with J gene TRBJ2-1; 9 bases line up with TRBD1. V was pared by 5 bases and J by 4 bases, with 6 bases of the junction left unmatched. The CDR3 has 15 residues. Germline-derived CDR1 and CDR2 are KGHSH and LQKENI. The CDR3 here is CASSSPGQGYNEQFF. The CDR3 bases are TGTGCCAGCTCATCGCCGGGACAGGGATACAATGAGCAGTTCTTC. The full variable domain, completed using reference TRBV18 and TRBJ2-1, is NAGVMQNPRHLVRRRGQEARLRCSPMKGHSHVYWYRQLPEEGLKFMVYLQKENIIDESGMPKERFSAEFPKEGPSILRIQQVVRGDSAAYFCASSSPGQGYNEQFFGPGTRLTVL.

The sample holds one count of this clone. The CDR3 bases are TGTGCCAGCAGCCTCCAGGGGACCCCGAACACTGAAGCTTTCTTT. It encodes CASSLQGTPNTEAFF. V is TRBV3-1 (or the pseudogene TRBV3-2) and J is TRBJ1-1, with TRBD1 as a possible D gene (6 bases). V was shortened by 4 bases and J by 1 base, with 13 bases between the two germline ends. In germline, CDR1 is LGHDT, CDR2 YNNKEL (reference sequence). The length of the CDR3 is 15 residues.

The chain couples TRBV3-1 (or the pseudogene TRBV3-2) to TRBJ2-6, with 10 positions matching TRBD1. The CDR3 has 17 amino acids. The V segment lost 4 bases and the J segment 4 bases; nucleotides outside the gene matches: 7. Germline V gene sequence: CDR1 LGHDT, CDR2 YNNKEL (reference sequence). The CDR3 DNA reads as TGTGCCAGCAGCCGTAGACAGGGGGCTAGGGGGGCCAACGTCCTGACTTTC. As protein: CASSRRQGARGANVLTF.

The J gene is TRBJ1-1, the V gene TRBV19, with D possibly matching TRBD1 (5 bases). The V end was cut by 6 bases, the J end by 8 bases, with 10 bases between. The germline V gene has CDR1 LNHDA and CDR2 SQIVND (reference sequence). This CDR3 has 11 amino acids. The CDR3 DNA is TGTGCCAGTAGCCAATCAGGGGAAGCTTTCTTT. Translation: CASSQSGEAFF. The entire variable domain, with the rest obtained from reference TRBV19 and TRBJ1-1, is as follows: DGGITQSPKYLFRKEGQNVTLSCEQNLNHDAMYWYRQDPGQGLRLIYYSQIVNDFQKGDIAEGYSVSREKKESFPLTVTSAQKNPTAFYLCASSQSGEAFFGQGTRLTVV.

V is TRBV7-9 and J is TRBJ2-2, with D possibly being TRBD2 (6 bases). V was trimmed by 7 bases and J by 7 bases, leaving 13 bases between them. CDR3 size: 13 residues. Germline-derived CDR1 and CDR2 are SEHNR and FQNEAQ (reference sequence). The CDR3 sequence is CASTRGSGGELFF. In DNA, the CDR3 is TGTGCCAGCACCCGGGGGTCCGGCGGGGAGCTGTTTTTT.

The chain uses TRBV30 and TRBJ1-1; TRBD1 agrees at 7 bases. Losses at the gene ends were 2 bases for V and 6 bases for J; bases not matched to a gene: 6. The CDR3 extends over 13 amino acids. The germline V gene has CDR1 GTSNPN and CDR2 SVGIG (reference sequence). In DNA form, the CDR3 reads TGTGCCTGGAGTCAAAGACAGGGCGCTGAAGCTTTCTTT. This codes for CAWSQRQGAEAFF.

Here the CDR3 reads CASSAYPGTGFYGYTF. The DNA of the CDR3 is TGTGCCAGCAGTGCCTACCCCGGGACAGGGTTCTATGGCTACACCTTC. The rearrangement links TRBV25-1 to TRBJ1-2, with 9 bases lining up with TRBD1. The germline V gene has CDR1 MGHDK and CDR2 SYGVNS. The V and J ends lost 4 bases and 4 bases, in that order; junction bases with no gene match: 10. There are 16 residues in the CDR3.

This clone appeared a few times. CDR3 DNA: TGTGCCAGCAGCAGCGACGGGGACACTGAAGCTTTCTTT. It specifies CASSSDGDTEAFF. V is TRBV7-9 and J is TRBJ1-1; D is uncertain. This CDR3 has 13 residues. Germline CDR1 reads SEHNR; CDR2 reads FQNEAQ (reference sequence). The V and J ends lost 5 bases and 3 bases respectively, with 10 bases between them.

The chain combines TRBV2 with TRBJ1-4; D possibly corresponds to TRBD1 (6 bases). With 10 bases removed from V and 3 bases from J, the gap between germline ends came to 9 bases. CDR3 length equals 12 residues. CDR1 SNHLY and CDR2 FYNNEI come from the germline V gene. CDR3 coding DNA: TGTGCCACCGGACAGTCTAATGAAAAACTGTTTTTT. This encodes CATGQSNEKLFF. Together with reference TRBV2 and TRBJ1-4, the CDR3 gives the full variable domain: EPEVTQTPSHQVTQMGQEVILRCVPISNHLYFYWYRQILGQKVEFLVSFYNNEISEKSEIFDDQFSVERPDGSNFTLKIRSTKLEDSAMYFCATGQSNEKLFFGSGTQLSVL.

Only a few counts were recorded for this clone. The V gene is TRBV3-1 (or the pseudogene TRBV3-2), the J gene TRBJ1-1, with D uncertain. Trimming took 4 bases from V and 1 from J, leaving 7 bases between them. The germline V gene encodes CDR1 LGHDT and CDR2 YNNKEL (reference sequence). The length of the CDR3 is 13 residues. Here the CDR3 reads CASSPRENTEAFF. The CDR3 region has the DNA TGTGCCAGCAGCCCGAGGGAGAACACTGAAGCTTTCTTT.

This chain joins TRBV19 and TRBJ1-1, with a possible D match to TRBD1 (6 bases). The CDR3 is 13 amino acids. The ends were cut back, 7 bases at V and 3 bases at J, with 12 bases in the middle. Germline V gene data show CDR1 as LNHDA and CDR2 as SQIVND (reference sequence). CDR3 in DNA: TGTGCCAGTAAACAGGGTATCTACACTGAAGCTTTCTTT. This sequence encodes CASKQGIYTEAFF. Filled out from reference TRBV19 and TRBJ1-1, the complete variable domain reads DGGITQSPKYLFRKEGQNVTLSCEQNLNHDAMYWYRQDPGQGLRLIYYSQIVNDFQKGDIAEGYSVSREKKESFPLTVTSAQKNPTAFYLCASKQGIYTEAFFGQGTRLTVV.

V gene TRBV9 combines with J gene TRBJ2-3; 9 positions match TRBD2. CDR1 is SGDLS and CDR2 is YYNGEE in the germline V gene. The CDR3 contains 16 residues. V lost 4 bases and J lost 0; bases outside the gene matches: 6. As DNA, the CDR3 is TGTGCCAGCAGCCCCCGGGCGGGGGGGAGCACAGATACGCAGTATTTT. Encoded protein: CASSPRAGGSTDTQYF.

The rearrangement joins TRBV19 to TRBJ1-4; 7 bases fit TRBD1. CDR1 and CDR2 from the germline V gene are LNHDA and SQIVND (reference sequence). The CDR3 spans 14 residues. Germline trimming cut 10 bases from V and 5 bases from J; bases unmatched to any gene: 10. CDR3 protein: CATSDRAGNEKLFF. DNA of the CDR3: TGTGCCACTTCCGACAGGGCTGGAAATGAAAAACTGTTTTTT.

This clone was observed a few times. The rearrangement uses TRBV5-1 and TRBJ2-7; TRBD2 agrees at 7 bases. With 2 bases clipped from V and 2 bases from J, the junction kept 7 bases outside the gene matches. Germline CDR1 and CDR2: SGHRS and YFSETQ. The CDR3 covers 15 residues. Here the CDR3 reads CASSLAGTTTYEQYF. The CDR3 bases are TGCGCCAGCAGCTTAGCCGGGACTACGACCTACGAGCAGTACTTC.